Following are 26 T cell receptor beta chains from one sample sequenced in a study of PD-1 and CTLA-4 blockade in melanoma. The protocol was immunoSEQ multiplex PCR, while the TCRdb copy is restricted to in-frame clones and leaves out a portion. The sample lists about 28,000 clones, around 90% occurring once. Sequencing was performed on CD8+ T cells from peripheral blood, taken before anti-PD-1 treatment. The source is a human donor with melanoma.

The gene calls are TRBV19 and TRBJ2-7, with 8 bases aligning to TRBD2. The V gene's germline CDR1 is LNHDA and CDR2 SQIVND (reference sequence). The CDR3 spans 15 residues. V lost 6 bases and J lost 0; bases outside the gene matches: 7. CDR3: CASSLASGSSYEQYF. The CDR3 DNA sequence: TGTGCCAGTAGCCTAGCCAGCGGGAGCTCCTACGAGCAGTACTTC.

The table lists this clone with a count of one. V is TRBV7-9 and J is TRBJ1-1; D ambiguous. Germline-derived CDR1 and CDR2 are SEHNR and FQNEAQ (reference sequence). The CDR3 length is 14 residues. V gave up 1 base and J gave up 4 bases, with 10 bases separating them. The chain's CDR3 is CASSLEISGTEAFF. CDR3 sequence (DNA): TGTGCCAGCAGCTTAGAAATTAGTGGCACTGAAGCTTTCTTT.

This clone was recorded once. The chain couples TRBV4-1 to TRBJ1-1, with TRBD1 matching 8 bases. With 0 bases clipped from V and 3 bases from J, the junction kept 3 bases outside the gene matches. The CDR3 runs to 15 residues. Germline-derived CDR1 and CDR2 are MGHRA and YSYEKL. CDR3 coding DNA: TGCGCCAGCAGCCAAGACAGGGGGCGAGACACTGAAGCTTTCTTT. Its protein product is CASSQDRGRDTEAFF.

The sample holds a few counts of this clone. The CDR3 loop is CASSDGQGATDTQYF. The DNA for the CDR3 is TGTGCCAGCAGTGACGGACAGGGGGCCACAGATACGCAGTATTTT. V usage is TRBV6-4 and J usage is TRBJ2-3, with 11 bases matching TRBD1. V shed 2 bases, J shed 2 bases, and the junction held 0 bases outside the gene matches. Germline V gene data show CDR1 as MRHNA and CDR2 as SNTAGT. There are 15 residues in the CDR3.

This clone was observed a few times. CDR3 DNA: TGTGCCAGCAGTGAAGCGGGACAGCACACCGGGGAGCTGTTTTTT. Amino acids: CASSEAGQHTGELFF. This chain uses TRBV6-1 with TRBJ2-2; the match to TRBD1 covers 7 bases. The CDR3 sequence is 15 residues long. Germline V gives CDR1 MNHNS, CDR2 SASEGT. The ends lost 0 bases at V and 3 bases at J; junction bases unmatched: 1.

The chain employs TRBV28 and TRBJ2-7, with D tentatively TRBD1 (5 bases). Germline CDR1 MDHEN, CDR2 SYDVKM. The CDR3 loop spans 13 amino acids. V was pared by 7 bases and J by 3 bases, with 13 bases between. The CDR3 bases are TGTGCCAGCACGGAGCGTACAGGCTACGAGCAGTACTTC. Encoded protein: CASTERTGYEQYF. Full variable domain (rest looked up from reference TRBV28 and TRBJ2-7): DVKVTQSSRYLVKRTGEKVFLECVQDMDHENMFWYRQDPGLGLRLIYFSYDVKMKEKGDIPEGYSVSREKKERFSLILESASTNQTSMYLCASTERTGYEQYFGPGTRLTVT.

The rearrangement joins TRBV19 to TRBJ2-3; 8 nucleotides agree with TRBD1. V gave up 5 bases and J gave up 6 bases; unmatched junction bases: 4. Germline CDR1 is LNHDA and CDR2 is SQIVND (reference sequence). The CDR3 is 13 amino acids. The CDR3 bases are TGTGCCAGTAGTCACGACAGGGGTGATACGCAGTATTTT. Translating it yields CASSHDRGDTQYF.

The chain combines TRBV14 with TRBJ2-7; D uncertain. CDR3 size: 14 residues. Between the trimmed V and J ends, which lost 2 bases and 0 bases, there was a span of 8 bases. The V gene's germline CDR1 is SGHDN and CDR2 FVKESK. CDR3 region: CASSQWQDSYEQYF. CDR3 DNA: TGTGCCAGCAGCCAATGGCAGGACTCCTACGAGCAGTACTTC.

The chain has TRBV9 and TRBJ2-3, with unresolved D. Trimming stripped 0 bases from V and 0 bases from J, with 11 bases between. The CDR3 is 16 residues long. Germline V gene sequence: CDR1 SGDLS, CDR2 YYNGEE. CDR3 sequence (DNA): TGTGCCAGCAGCGTAGAGAGTTTTGCTAGCACAGATACGCAGTATTTT. Translating gives CASSVESFASTDTQYF.

A single count supports this clone. The V gene is TRBV10-3, the J gene TRBJ2-7; D not certain. The germline CDR1 and CDR2 sequences are ENHRY and SYGVKD. CDR3 length: 11 amino acids. V shed 0 bases and J shed 7 bases, with 4 bases lying between them. Here the CDR3 reads CAISESEEQYF. CDR3 nucleotides: TGTGCCATCAGTGAGTCCGAGGAGCAGTACTTC.

The rearrangement uses TRBV7-9 and TRBJ1-5; 7 bases agree with TRBD1. Germline trimming cut 7 bases from V and 7 bases from J; bases unmatched to any gene: 10. The CDR3 is 14 residues long. CDR1 and CDR2 from the germline V gene are SEHNR and FQNEAQ (reference sequence). The CDR3 DNA is TGTGCCAGCACCCAGGAGGGGGCCAACCAGCCCCAGCATTTT. It encodes CASTQEGANQPQHF.

This chain uses TRBV2 with TRBJ1-2; D remains unclear. CDR1 and CDR2 from the germline V gene are SNHLY and FYNNEI. The V gene lost 2 bases and the J gene lost 0 bases, with 4 bases spanning the gap. The CDR3 has 13 amino acids. In nucleotides, the CDR3 is TGTGCCAGCAGTGAATCTCCTAACTATGGCTACACCTTC. This codes for CASSESPNYGYTF. Drawing the rest from reference TRBV2 and TRBJ1-2, the complete variable domain is EPEVTQTPSHQVTQMGQEVILRCVPISNHLYFYWYRQILGQKVEFLVSFYNNEISEKSEIFDDQFSVERPDGSNFTLKIRSTKLEDSAMYFCASSESPNYGYTFGSGTRLTVV.

The chain joins TRBV19 to TRBJ1-6; 8 nucleotides match TRBD1. The CDR3 contains 14 residues. V shed 2 bases and J 7 bases; nucleotides not matched to a gene: 1. The germline gives CDR1 LNHDA, CDR2 SQIVND (reference sequence). The CDR3 region is CASSIQGANSPLHF. The CDR3 bases are TGTGCCAGTAGTATACAGGGGGCGAATTCACCCCTCCACTTT.

The chain has TRBV19 and TRBJ1-4; D unresolved. Germline CDR1 is LNHDA and CDR2 is SQIVND (reference sequence). The CDR3 is made up of 16 amino acids. V lost 6 bases and J 7 bases, leaving 21 bases between the germline ends. This CDR3 is CASSPLYLGEREKLFF. CDR3 sequence (DNA): TGTGCCAGTAGCCCCCTCTATCTCGGTGAACGTGAAAAACTGTTTTTT.

V gene TRBV19 combines with J gene TRBJ1-4, with TRBD1 matching 8 bases. Trimming took 5 bases from V and 7 from J; bases not matched to a gene: 6. Germline V lookup: CDR1 LNHDA, CDR2 SQIVND (reference sequence). This CDR3 region has 14 residues. This CDR3 reads CASSWQGAREKLFF. The CDR3 nucleotides read TGTGCCAGTAGTTGGCAGGGGGCGCGTGAAAAACTGTTTTTT.

V gene TRBV28 combines with J gene TRBJ1-5; the D is unclear. The germline V and J ends were trimmed by 5 bases and 0 bases, with 5 bases remaining between them. From germline, CDR1 is MDHEN and CDR2 SYDVKM. CDR3 length equals 13 residues. DNA of the CDR3: TGTGCCAGCAGTAGAAATAGCAATCAGCCCCAGCATTTT. It is translated as CASSRNSNQPQHF.

The J gene is TRBJ1-2, the V gene TRBV7-2; D call uncertain. The germline V gene has CDR1 SGHTA and CDR2 FQGNSA. This CDR3 spans 13 amino acids. The V end was cut by 1 base, the J end by 1 base, with 4 bases between. In DNA, the CDR3 is TGTGCCAGCAGCTTAGGAGATAACTATGGCTACACCTTC. Translating it yields CASSLGDNYGYTF.

The J gene is TRBJ1-1, the V gene TRBV27; D is undetermined. CDR3 length: 14 amino acids. Germline V gene sequence: CDR1 MNHEY, CDR2 SMNVEV (reference sequence). Deletions cut 6 bases from V and 6 bases from J, with 17 bases between. CDR3 DNA: TGTGCCAGCAGGTACGAGGTGGGAGATCCTGAAGCTTTCTTT. It translates to CASRYEVGDPEAFF.

The CDR3 region is CASSSRDRVERRNTEAFF. The CDR3 DNA sequence: TGTGCCAGTAGTTCCCGGGACAGGGTGGAAAGACGGAACACTGAAGCTTTCTTT. The chain recombines TRBV19 with TRBJ1-1; the match to TRBD1 covers 9 bases. CDR3 length: 18 amino acids. CDR1 is LNHDA and CDR2 is SQIVND in the germline V gene (reference sequence). J gave up 1 base and V 5 bases, and 14 bases lay outside the gene matches.

This chain connects TRBV28 to TRBJ2-3, with D possibly TRBD1 on 7 matching bases. This CDR3 has 15 residues. V was cut by 5 bases and J by 1 base, with 13 bases left in between. CDR1 MDHEN and CDR2 SYDVKM come from the germline V gene. The CDR3 bases are TGTGCCAGCAGTCCTCCAGGGGGGCGCACAGATACGCAGTATTTT. It codes for CASSPPGGRTDTQYF. The full variable domain, with the rest looked up from reference TRBV28 and TRBJ2-3, is DVKVTQSSRYLVKRTGEKVFLECVQDMDHENMFWYRQDPGLGLRLIYFSYDVKMKEKGDIPEGYSVSREKKERFSLILESASTNQTSMYLCASSPPGGRTDTQYFGPGTRLTVL.

This rearrangement joins TRBV5-5 to TRBJ2-6, with D perhaps TRBD1 or TRBD2 (6 bases each). The CDR3 contains 15 residues. CDR1 SGHKS and CDR2 YYEKEE come from the germline V gene (reference sequence). Trimming left V 0 bases short and J 4 bases short, with 8 bases between. This CDR3 reads CASSLVGGGANVLTF. DNA for the CDR3: TGTGCCAGCAGCTTGGTCGGGGGCGGGGCCAACGTCCTGACTTTC.

This chain connects TRBV28 to TRBJ2-2, with no clear D. V dropped 6 bases and J dropped 0 bases, with 8 bases sitting between them. There are 14 residues in the CDR3. Germline CDR1 and CDR2: MDHEN and SYDVKM. CDR3 amino acids: CASRAPSNTGELFF. The CDR3 DNA follows: TGTGCCAGCAGGGCTCCCTCGAACACCGGGGAGCTGTTTTTT.

The chain is built from TRBV4-2 and TRBJ2-7; 7 bases are a match to TRBD1. This CDR3 is 13 amino acids long. The V and J ends lost 0 bases and 13 bases, in that order; junction bases with no gene match: 9. Looked up from germline, CDR1 is LGHNA and CDR2 is YNFKEQ. The CDR3 nucleotides are TGTGCCAGCAGCCAAGAACTGGGGACAGAATTATACTTC. It yields the protein CASSQELGTELYF.

This chain joins TRBV28 and TRBJ1-1; the D gene is possibly TRBD1 (5 bases). The V end was cut by 6 bases, the J end by 0 bases, with 14 bases between. CDR3 length: 15 residues. Germline V gene sequence: CDR1 MDHEN, CDR2 SYDVKM. CDR3 region: CASSLSGLMNTEAFF. The CDR3 nucleotides read TGTGCCAGCAGCCTGTCGGGACTGATGAACACTGAAGCTTTCTTT.

The rearrangement uses TRBV29-1 and TRBJ1-1; D gene uncertain. The germline gives CDR1 SQVTM, CDR2 ANQGSEA. V was trimmed by 6 bases and J by 0 bases, leaving 8 bases between them. CDR3 length equals 12 residues. CDR3 protein: CSVRTLNTEAFF. The CDR3 DNA follows: TGCAGCGTCCGGACCTTGAACACTGAAGCTTTCTTT. The full variable domain, completed using reference TRBV29-1 and TRBJ1-1, is SAVISQKPSRDICQRGTSLTIQCQVDSQVTMMFWYRQQPGQSLTLIATANQGSEATYESGFVIDKFPISRPNLTFSTLTVSNMSPEDSSIYLCSVRTLNTEAFFGQGTRLTVV.

The CDR3, as DNA: TGTGCCAGCAGACTCAGCGGGGGGGCGAACACCGGGGAGCTGTTTTTT. Translation gives CASRLSGGANTGELFF. The genes are TRBV11-2 and TRBJ2-2; TRBD2 matches 10 bases. Unmatched junction bases numbered 4, after V lost 6 bases and J lost 0 bases. Germline lookup yields CDR1 SGHAT and CDR2 FQNNGV. CDR3 length equals 16 residues.